A few counts support the clone carrying this T cell receptor beta chain. A much larger clone differs by one base, so this may be a read error. Here the CDR3 omits its conserved ending phenylalanine or tryptophan, so a read error is the likely source. The sample comes from a study of T cells in Graves' hyperthyroidism and ophthalmopathy. Those with hyperthyroidism were 18 to 65 years old, newly diagnosed, and ill for under 2 months. From RNA transcripts, TCR beta CDR3 regions were amplified. With the HTBI primer set, the TCR CDR3 went through a first round of RT-PCR. From the multiplex PCR reads, TCRdb called clonotypes with MiXCR, one entry per CDR3 protein. The table includes a few hundred thousand distinct CDR3 sequences, 15% detected once. Germline CDR1 reads DFQATT; CDR2 reads SNEGSKA (reference sequence). This CDR3 contains 13 residues. J gave up 2 bases and V 6 bases, and 4 bases lay outside the gene matches.

This sequence joins TRBV20-1 and TRBJ2-5, with TRBD1 matching over 9 bases. The sequenced sample was blood. This TCR was recovered from a woman aged 50 to 60 with Graves' hyperthyroidism that later progressed to Graves' ophthalmopathy. The DNA for the CDR3 is TGCAGTGCCCCCGGGACAGGGCAAGAGACCCAGTACTTA. This translates into CSAPGTGQETQYL.